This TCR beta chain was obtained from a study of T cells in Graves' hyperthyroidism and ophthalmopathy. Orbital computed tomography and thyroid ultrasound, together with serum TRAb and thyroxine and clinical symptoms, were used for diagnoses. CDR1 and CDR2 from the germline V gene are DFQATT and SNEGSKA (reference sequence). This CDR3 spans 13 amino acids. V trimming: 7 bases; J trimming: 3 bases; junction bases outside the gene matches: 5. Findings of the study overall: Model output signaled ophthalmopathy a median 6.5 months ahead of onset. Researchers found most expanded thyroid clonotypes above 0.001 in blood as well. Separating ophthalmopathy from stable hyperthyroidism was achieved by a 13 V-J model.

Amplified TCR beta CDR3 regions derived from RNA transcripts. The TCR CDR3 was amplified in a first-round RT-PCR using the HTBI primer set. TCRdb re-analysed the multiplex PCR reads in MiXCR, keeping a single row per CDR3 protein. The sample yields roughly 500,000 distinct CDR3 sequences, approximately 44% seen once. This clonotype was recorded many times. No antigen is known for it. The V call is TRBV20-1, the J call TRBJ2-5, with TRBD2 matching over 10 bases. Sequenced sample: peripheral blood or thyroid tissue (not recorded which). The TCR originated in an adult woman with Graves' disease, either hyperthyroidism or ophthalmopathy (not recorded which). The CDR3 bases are TGCAGTGGTACTAGCGGGAACAAAGAGACCCAGTACTTC. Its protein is CSGTSGNKETQYF.